Listed below are T cell receptor beta chains from one sample, sequenced in a study of T cells in Graves' hyperthyroidism and ophthalmopathy. TCRdb recomputed calls from the multiplex PCR reads with MiXCR, one row per CDR3 protein. The data hold almost 500,000 distinct CDR3 sequences, with approximately 23% observed a single time. The material sequenced was blood. The receptors here all came from a woman in her seventies with Graves' ophthalmopathy. The CDR3 runs from the conserved cysteine through the conserved F or W. The D gene is left open where the match is weak. The size of a clone is reported for some rows only, either as once, few or many, or as a class for expanded clones.

TRBV7-8	TRBJ1-2	.	many	CASSRRVPAYGYTF	TGTGCCAGCAGCCGACGGGTCCCGGCCTATGGCTACACCTTC
TRBV7-9	TRBJ2-2	.	.	CASSLGRDAGELFF	TGTGCCAGCAGCTTAGGCCGGGATGCCGGGGAGCTGTTTTTT
TRBV18	TRBJ1-3	.	.	CASSAGTLSGNTIYF	TGTGCCAGCTCAGCCGGGACACTCTCTGGAAACACCATATATTTT
TRBV28	TRBJ2-7	TRBD2	few	CASRESGTSNVEQYF	TGTGCCAGCAGGGAGTCCGGGACTAGCAACGTCGAGCAGTACTTC
TRBV6-2/TRBV6-3	TRBJ1-1	.	.	CASSFRTSNTEAFF	TGTGCCAGCAGTTTTCGGACAAGTAACACTGAAGCTTTCTTT
TRBV5-1	TRBJ1-1	.	.	CASSLDSGRTEAFF	TGCGCCAGCAGCTTGGATTCAGGACGAACGGAAGCTTTCTTT
TRBV27	TRBJ2-3	TRBD2	many	CASSFRLAGPNTQYF	TGTGCCAGCAGTTTTCGGCTAGCGGGACCGAATACGCAGTATTTT
TRBV20-1	TRBJ2-7	TRBD2	many	CSAHRTSGRPSEQYF	TGCAGTGCTCACCGGACTAGCGGGAGGCCCTCGGAGCAGTACTTC
TRBV11-2	TRBJ1-2	.	.	CASSLGALNYGYTF	TGTGCCAGCAGCCTCGGAGCGCTCAACTATGGCTACACCTTC
TRBV7-2	TRBJ1-1	.	.	CASSLRHAEAFF	TGTGCCAGCAGCTTACGCCATGCGGAAGCTTTCTTT
TRBV11-2	TRBJ2-2	.	many	CASRGTGELFF	TGTGCCAGCAGGGGCACCGGGGAGCTGTTTTTT
TRBV27	TRBJ2-1	TRBD1	.	CASSSWDRGDNEQFF	TGTGCCAGCAGTTCGTGGGACAGGGGTGATAATGAGCAGTTCTTC
TRBV7-9	TRBJ1-1	TRBD1	many	CASSLSPGTGGTEAFF	TGTGCCAGCAGCTTAAGTCCCGGGACAGGGGGCACTGAAGCTTTCTTT
TRBV5-1	TRBJ2-3	.	.	CASRDGTSFFGPSYDPTDTQYF	TGCGCCAGCAGAGACGGGACCTCGTTTTTCGGTCCCTCATACGATCCCACAGATACGCAGTATTTT
TRBV6-5	TRBJ2-7	TRBD1	many	CASSYLRDRAFEQYF	TGTGCCAGCAGTTACCTGAGGGACAGGGCCTTCGAGCAGTACTTC
TRBV28	TRBJ2-1	.	many	CASSDISPYNEQFF	TGTGCCAGCAGTGACATTTCCCCCTACAATGAGCAGTTCTTC
TRBV14	TRBJ2-1	.	few	CASSQVLGSYNEQFF	TGTGCCAGCAGCCAAGTTCTGGGCTCCTACAATGAGCAGTTCTTC
TRBV20-1	TRBJ2-7	.	.	CSARGTYEQYF	TGCAGTGCTAGAGGAACCTACGAGCAGTACTTC
TRBV3-1	TRBJ2-7	.	.	CASSRGPTPMHEQYF	TGTGCCAGCAGCCGGGGGCCTACCCCCATGCACGAGCAGTACTTC
TRBV24-1	TRBJ2-1	TRBD2	.	CATSDFSGGEQFF	TGTGCCACCAGTGATTTTAGCGGGGGCGAGCAGTTCTTC
TRBV4-3	TRBJ2-7	TRBD1	many	CASSQGGQGRFGQYF	TGCGCCAGCAGCCAAGGGGGACAGGGGAGGTTTGGGCAGTACTTC
TRBV20-1	TRBJ2-3	TRBD1	.	CSATWQGRGQGTDTQYF	TGCAGTGCTACGTGGCAGGGGCGAGGACAGGGGACAGATACGCAGTATTTT
TRBV6-1	TRBJ2-7	.	few	CASKETWTEAKQYF	TGTGCCAGCAAGGAAACGTGGACAGAAGCTAAGCAGTACTTC
TRBV30	TRBJ2-3	.	.	CAWSPRGGDTDTQYF	TGTGCCTGGAGTCCCAGGGGGGGAGACACAGATACGCAGTATTTT
TRBV18	TRBJ1-5	.	.	CASSPDGGNQPQHF	TGTGCCAGCTCACCGGACGGAGGCAATCAGCCCCAGCATTTT
TRBV7-3	TRBJ2-1	TRBD2	many	CASSPDSGRGYEQFF	TGTGCCAGCAGCCCCGATAGCGGGAGGGGCTATGAGCAGTTCTTC
TRBV20-1	TRBJ1-3	TRBD1	.	CSARGTGGYDIGNTIYF	TGCAGTGCTAGAGGGACAGGGGGCTACGATATCGGAAACACCATATATTTT
TRBV3-1	TRBJ2-1	TRBD2	few	CASSQGMTSGRGFRNEQFF	TGTGCCAGCAGCCAAGGGATGACTAGCGGGAGGGGGTTTAGGAATGAGCAGTTCTTC
TRBV5-1	TRBJ1-1	.	.	CASSDQGGTEAFF	TGCGCCAGCAGCGATCAGGGTGGGACTGAAGCTTTCTTT